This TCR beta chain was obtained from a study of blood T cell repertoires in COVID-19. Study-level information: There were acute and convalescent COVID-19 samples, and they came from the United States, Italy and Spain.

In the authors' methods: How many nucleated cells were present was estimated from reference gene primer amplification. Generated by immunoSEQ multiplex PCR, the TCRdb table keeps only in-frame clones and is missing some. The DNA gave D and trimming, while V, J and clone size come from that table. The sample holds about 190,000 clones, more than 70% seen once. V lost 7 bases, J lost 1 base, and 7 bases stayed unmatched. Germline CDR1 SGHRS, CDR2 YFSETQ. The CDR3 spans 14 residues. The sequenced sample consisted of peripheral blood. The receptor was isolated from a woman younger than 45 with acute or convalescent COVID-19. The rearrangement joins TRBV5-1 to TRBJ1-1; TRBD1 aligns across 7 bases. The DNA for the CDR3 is TGCGCCAGCTCGGATCAGGGGGGGAACACTGAAGCTTTCTTT. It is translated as CASSDQGGNTEAFF.